This TCR beta chain was recovered during a study of T cells in Graves' hyperthyroidism and ophthalmopathy (dated by TCRdb to about 2019). Regarding the research as a whole: Peripheral blood was sampled at the time of initial diagnosis, prior to any treatment. TCR V-J signatures able to tell the groups apart were searched for in a discovery cohort of 100 or so patients, of whom over 40 had Graves' ophthalmopathy and 55 to 60 had stable Graves' hyperthyroidism. Thyroid tissue and blood T-cell repertoires from roughly 6 Graves' hyperthyroidism patients were also compared in the study. After sampling, hyperthyroidism patients received methimazole starting at 30 mg daily, and ophthalmopathy patients received high-dose intravenous methylprednisolone. The paper reports TCR Vbeta CDR3 sequencing of over 120 peripheral blood samples: fewer than 50 ophthalmopathy, over 70 hyperthyroidism and approximately 17 progressor patients. The 100 discovery patients were randomly split 7:3 into training and test sets. Prospective prediction of ophthalmopathy was tested in an independent validation cohort of fewer than 20 hyperthyroidism patients and around 16 patients who later progressed to ophthalmopathy. On the study overall, not on this receptor specifically: No statistical method was used to set the sample size in advance, and investigators knew the group allocation. In validation, the model predicted progression to ophthalmopathy a median of roughly six months before onset, with roughly 71% sensitivity and about 72% specificity. Blood samples also contained most of the expanded thyroid clonotypes (frequency above 0.001), which suggests that blood repertoires may reflect thyroid immune responses. Ophthalmopathy was separated from stable hyperthyroidism by a 13 V-J signature model, with around 88% sensitivity and roughly 81% specificity obtained in cross-validation and 80%/75% obtained in testing.

The TCR beta CDR3 regions were amplified from the RNA transcripts. The TCR CDR3 was subjected to a first round of RT-PCR using the HTBI primer set and the Qiagen OneStep RT-PCR kit. Libraries were constructed in a second round of multiplex PCR, after which size selection and purification were performed. Libraries were sequenced paired-end with 100 bp reads on an Illumina HiSeq2000. The paper's data handling went like this. SOAPnuke was used to process the raw data, with reads discarded if the reads contained adapters or uncalled bases, had a mean Phred below 15, or lacked an exact constant-primer or identifier match. COPE v1.2.5 was used to merge high-quality paired reads, and clonotypes were defined as unique nucleotide sequences. MiTCR v1.1 was used to align the clonotypes against IMGT TRBV, TRBD and TRBJ reference segments. The analysis was restricted to V-J combinations with a frequency above 0.0001, which together covered 99% to 99.2% of the repertoires. The TCS score was defined as the ratio of F50 (clonal expansion) to E x V (chaos), calculated using BLOSUM62-based TCRdist between CDR3 peptides within each V-J. Welch's t-statistics and random forest reduced several hundred V-J features to about 12, which were used in a naive Bayes classifier (R e1071). The public reads were run again by TCRdb, first through fastp at Q25 and then through MiXCR, and only productive beta chains were kept. Records with the same CDR3 protein are collapsed into one entry carrying the most frequent genes and DNA. The V and J calls reflect TCRdb's pipeline rather than the authors' work. Here the sample has some 270,000 distinct CDR3 sequences; roughly 22% occur a single time. Under 40% of the sample is held by the ten biggest clonotypes.

This clonotype was seen many times. Its antigen is not yet known. Qualities for individual bases were not recorded, and no much larger clone is one base off. Ophthalmopathy patients had moderately to severely active disease, Clinical Activity Score of at least 3, NOSPECS grade of at least 4, and duration under 3 months. The study excluded patients with uncontrolled infections, other autoimmune diseases, pregnancy or lactation. Clinical symptoms, serum thyroxine and TRAb, thyroid ultrasound, and orbital computed tomography formed the basis for the diagnoses. Ficoll-Paque density gradient centrifugation was used to isolate PBMCs from approximately 10 ml of fresh peripheral blood. Total RNA was extracted with Trizol reagent, and quality was checked on an Agilent 2100 Bioanalyzer. From the cysteine through the phenylalanine, the CDR3 covers 11 amino acids. The DNA shown is the 33-base CDR3, in frame from base 1. Relative to germline, V is 6 bases shorter and J is 4 bases shorter, with 6 bases between their ends. The germline V gene (reference sequence) sets CDR1 to MNHEY and CDR2 to SMNVEV.

The sequence links TRBV27 to TRBJ1-2; the D gene cannot be resolved reliably. Sequencing was done on a sample of blood. The sequence came from a woman in her thirties or forties with Graves' ophthalmopathy. The nucleotide sequence reads as follows: TGTGCCAGCAGGTCTGGCTATGGCTACACCTTC. Its amino acids are CASRSGYGYTF.